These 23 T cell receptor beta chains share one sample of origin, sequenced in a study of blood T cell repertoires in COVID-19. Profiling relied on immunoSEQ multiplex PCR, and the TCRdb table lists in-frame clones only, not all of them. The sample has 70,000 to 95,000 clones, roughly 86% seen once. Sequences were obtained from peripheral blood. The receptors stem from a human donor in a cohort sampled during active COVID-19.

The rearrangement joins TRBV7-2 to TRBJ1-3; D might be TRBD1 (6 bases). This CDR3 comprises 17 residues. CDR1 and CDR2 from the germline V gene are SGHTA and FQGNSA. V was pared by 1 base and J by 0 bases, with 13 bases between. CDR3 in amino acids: CASSLVTGPSSGNTIYF. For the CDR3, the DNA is TGTGCCAGCAGCTTAGTCACAGGGCCGAGCTCTGGAAACACCATATATTTT.

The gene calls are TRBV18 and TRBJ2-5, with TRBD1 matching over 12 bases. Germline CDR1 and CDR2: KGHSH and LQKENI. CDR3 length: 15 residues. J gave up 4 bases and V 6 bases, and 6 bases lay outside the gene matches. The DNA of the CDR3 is TGTGCCAGCTCGGGACAGGGGGCGATAGTAGAGACCCAGTACTTC. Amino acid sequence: CASSGQGAIVETQYF.

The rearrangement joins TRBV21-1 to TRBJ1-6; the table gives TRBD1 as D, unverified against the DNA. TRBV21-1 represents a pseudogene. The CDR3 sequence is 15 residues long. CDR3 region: CASSPSRQGCSPLHF. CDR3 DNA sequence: TGTGCCAGCAGCCCCTCCAGACAGGGATGTTCACCCCTCCACTTT.

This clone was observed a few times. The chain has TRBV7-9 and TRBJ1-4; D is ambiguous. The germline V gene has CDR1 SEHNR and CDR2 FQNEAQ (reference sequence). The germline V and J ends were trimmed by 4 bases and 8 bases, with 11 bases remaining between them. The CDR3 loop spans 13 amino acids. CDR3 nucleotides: TGTGCCAGCAGCTCGGAGACTGTGGAAAAACTGTTTTTT. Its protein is CASSSETVEKLFF.

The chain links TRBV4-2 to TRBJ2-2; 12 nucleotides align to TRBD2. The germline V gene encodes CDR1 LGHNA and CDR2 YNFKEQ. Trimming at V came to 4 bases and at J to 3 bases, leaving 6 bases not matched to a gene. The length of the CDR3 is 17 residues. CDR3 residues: CASSLGASGGDTGELFF. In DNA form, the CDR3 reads TGTGCCAGCAGCCTTGGGGCTAGCGGGGGGGACACCGGGGAGCTGTTTTTT.

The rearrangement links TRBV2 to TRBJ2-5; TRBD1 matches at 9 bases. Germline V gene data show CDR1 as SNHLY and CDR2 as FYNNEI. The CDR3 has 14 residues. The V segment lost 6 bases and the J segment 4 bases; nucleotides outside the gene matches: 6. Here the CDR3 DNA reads TGTGCCAGCAGCCAGGACAGGGGCCCAGAGACCCAGTACTTC. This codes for CASSQDRGPETQYF.

The CDR3 region is CASSEWVRGYEQFF. CDR3 coding DNA: TGTGCCAGCAGTGAATGGGTTCGGGGGTATGAGCAGTTCTTC. The chain joins TRBV6-1 to TRBJ2-1; possible D gene TRBD2, 6 bases. The germline V and J ends were trimmed by 2 bases and 8 bases, with 13 bases remaining between them. Germline V gene sequence: CDR1 MNHNS, CDR2 SASEGT. The CDR3 runs to 14 residues.

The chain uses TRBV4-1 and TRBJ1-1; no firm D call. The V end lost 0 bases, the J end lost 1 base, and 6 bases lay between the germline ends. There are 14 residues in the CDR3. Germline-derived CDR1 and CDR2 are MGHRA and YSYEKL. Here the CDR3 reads CASSQDLTNTEAFF. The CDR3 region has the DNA TGCGCCAGCAGCCAAGACCTAACGAACACTGAAGCTTTCTTT.

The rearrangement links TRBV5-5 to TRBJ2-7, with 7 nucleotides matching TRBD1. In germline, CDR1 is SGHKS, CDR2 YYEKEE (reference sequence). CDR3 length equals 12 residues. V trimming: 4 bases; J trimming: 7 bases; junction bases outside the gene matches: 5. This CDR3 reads CASSGTALEQYF. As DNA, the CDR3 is TGTGCCAGCAGCGGGACAGCTCTTGAGCAGTACTTC.

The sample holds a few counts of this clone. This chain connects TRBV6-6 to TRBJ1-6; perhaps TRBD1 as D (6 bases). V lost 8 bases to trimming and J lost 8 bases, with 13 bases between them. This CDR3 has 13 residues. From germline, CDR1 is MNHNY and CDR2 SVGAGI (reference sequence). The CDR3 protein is CASVQGPYSPLHF. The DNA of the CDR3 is TGTGCCAGCGTACAGGGCCCATATTCACCCCTCCACTTT.

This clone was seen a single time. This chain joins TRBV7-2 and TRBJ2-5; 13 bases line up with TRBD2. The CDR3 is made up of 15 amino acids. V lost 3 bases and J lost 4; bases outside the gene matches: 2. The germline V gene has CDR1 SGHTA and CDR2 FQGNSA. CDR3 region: CASSFTSGGGETQYF. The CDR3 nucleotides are TGTGCCAGCAGCTTTACTAGCGGGGGGGGAGAGACCCAGTACTTC. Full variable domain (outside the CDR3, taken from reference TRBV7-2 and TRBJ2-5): GAGVSQSPSNKVTEKGKDVELRCDPISGHTALYWYRQSLGQGLEFLIYFQGNSAPDKSGLPSDRFSAERTGGSVSTLTIQRTQQEDSAVYLCASSFTSGGGETQYFGPGTRLLVL.

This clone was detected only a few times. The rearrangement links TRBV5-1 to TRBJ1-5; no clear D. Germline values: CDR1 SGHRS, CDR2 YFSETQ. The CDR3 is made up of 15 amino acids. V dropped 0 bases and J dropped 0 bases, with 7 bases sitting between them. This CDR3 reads CASSLGLHSNQPQHF. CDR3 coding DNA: TGCGCCAGCAGCTTGGGGCTGCATAGCAATCAGCCCCAGCATTTT.

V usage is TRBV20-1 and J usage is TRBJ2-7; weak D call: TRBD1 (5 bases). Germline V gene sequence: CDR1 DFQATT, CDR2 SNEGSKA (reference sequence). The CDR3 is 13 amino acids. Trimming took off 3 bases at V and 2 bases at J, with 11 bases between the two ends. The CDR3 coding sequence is TGCAGTGCTAGTAGGCAGGGCGCCTACGAGCAGTACTTC. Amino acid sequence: CSASRQGAYEQYF.

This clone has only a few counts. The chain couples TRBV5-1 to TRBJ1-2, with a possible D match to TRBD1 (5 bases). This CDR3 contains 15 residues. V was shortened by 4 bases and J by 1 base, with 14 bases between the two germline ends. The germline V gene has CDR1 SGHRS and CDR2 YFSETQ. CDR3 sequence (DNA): TGCGCCAGCAGCCCCGGGGGGAGCCTTAACTATGGCTACACCTTC. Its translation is CASSPGGSLNYGYTF.

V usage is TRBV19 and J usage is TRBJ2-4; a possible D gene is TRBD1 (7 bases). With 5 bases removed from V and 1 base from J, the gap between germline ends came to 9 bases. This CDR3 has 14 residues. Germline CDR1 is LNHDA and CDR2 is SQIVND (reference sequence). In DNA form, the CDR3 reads TGTGCCAGTAGTTCAGGGGGGGCCAAAAACATTCAGTACTTC. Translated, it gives CASSSGGAKNIQYF. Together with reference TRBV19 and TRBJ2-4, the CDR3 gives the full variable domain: DGGITQSPKYLFRKEGQNVTLSCEQNLNHDAMYWYRQDPGQGLRLIYYSQIVNDFQKGDIAEGYSVSREKKESFPLTVTSAQKNPTAFYLCASSSGGAKNIQYFGAGTRLSVL.

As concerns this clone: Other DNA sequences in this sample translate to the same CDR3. Written as DNA, the CDR3 is TGTGCCAGCTCACCTCGGGAGACCCAGTACTTC. Translated: CASSPRETQYF. This chain links TRBV18 with TRBJ2-5, with no clear D. Germline lookup yields CDR1 KGHSH and CDR2 LQKENI. V was cut by 3 bases and J by 5 bases, with 4 bases left in between. CDR3 length equals 11 residues.

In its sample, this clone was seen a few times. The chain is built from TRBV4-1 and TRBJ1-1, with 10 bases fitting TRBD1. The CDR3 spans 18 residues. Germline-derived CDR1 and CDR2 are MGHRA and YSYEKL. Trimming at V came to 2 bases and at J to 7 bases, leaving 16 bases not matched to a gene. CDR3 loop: CASSQLWDRGKRDGEAFF. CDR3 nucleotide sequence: TGCGCCAGCAGCCAATTATGGGACAGGGGTAAAAGGGACGGTGAAGCTTTCTTT.

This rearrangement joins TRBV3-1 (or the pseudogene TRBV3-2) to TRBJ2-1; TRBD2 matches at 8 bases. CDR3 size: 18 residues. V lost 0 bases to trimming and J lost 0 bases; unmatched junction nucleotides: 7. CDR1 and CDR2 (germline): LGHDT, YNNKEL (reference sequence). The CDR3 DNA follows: TGTGCCAGCAGCCAAGACTGGGCGGGGGGTAACTCCTACAATGAGCAGTTCTTC. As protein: CASSQDWAGGNSYNEQFF.

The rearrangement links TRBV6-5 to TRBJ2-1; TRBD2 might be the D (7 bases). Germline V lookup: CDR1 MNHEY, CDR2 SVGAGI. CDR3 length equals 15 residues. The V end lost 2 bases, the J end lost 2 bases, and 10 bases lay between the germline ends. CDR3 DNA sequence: TGTGCCAGCAGTTACGAGGGGGGGACCTACAATGAGCAGTTCTTC. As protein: CASSYEGGTYNEQFF.

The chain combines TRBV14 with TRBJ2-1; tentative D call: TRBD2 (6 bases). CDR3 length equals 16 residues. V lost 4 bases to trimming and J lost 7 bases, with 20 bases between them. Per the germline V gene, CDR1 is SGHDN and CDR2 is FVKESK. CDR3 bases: TGTGCCAGCAGCCCCCCGGCGGGACGTCCTTGGAATGAGCAGTTCTTC. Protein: CASSPPAGRPWNEQFF. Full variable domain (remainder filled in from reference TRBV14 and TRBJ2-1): EAGVTQFPSHSVIEKGQTVTLRCDPISGHDNLYWYRRVMGKEIKFLLHFVKESKQDESGMPNNRFLAERTGGTYSTLKVQPAELEDSGVYFCASSPPAGRPWNEQFFGPGTRLTVL.

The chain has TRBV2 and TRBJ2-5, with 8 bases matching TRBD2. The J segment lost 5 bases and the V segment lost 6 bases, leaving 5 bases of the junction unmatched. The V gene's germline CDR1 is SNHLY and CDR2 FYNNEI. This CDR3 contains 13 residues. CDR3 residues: CASRLAGTETQYF. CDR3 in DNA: TGTGCCAGCAGATTAGCGGGGACGGAGACCCAGTACTTC.

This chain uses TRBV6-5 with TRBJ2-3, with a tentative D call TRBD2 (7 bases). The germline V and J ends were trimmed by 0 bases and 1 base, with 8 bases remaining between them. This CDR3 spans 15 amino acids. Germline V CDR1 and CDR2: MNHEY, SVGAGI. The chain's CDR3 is CASSYSGGGTDTQYF. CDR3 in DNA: TGTGCCAGCAGTTACTCAGGGGGGGGCACAGATACGCAGTATTTT.

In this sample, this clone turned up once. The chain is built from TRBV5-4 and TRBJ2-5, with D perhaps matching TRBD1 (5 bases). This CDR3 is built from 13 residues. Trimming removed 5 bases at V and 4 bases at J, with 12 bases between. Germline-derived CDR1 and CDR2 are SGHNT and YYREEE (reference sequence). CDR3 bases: TGTGCCAGCAGTACCATCAGGGTAGAGACCCAGTACTTC. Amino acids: CASSTIRVETQYF.